This T cell receptor (beta chain) emerged from a study of cytomegalovirus exposure and HLA in healthy donors. The study's findings and limits: Other equally common chains were less clonally expanded than HLA-associated TCR beta chains, a later analysis showed. Further analysis was carried out later, and it showed several of the most significant clusters appearing linked to common viral pathogens.

Notes on this clone: Its antigen is not identified.

After removal of 6 bases from V and 7 bases from J, the junction contained 15 bases not matched to a gene. The CDR3 runs to 15 residues. CDR1 and CDR2 (germline): WSHSY, SAAADI. A multiplex PCR was run with 60 Vbeta primers and 13 Jbeta primers. Data came from immunoSEQ multiplex PCR; TCRdb stores just in-frame clones and leaves some out. The repertoire has 55,000 to 75,000 clones, approximately 82% of them found once; the top ten carry around 2.9%. The TCR originated in a girl aged 5-17 years in good health and CMV-seropositive. This chain connects TRBV10-2 to TRBJ2-7; 7 bases fit TRBD2. Specimen: PBMCs. For the CDR3, the DNA is TGCGCCAGCAGGGACGGGGGGTTCCAGTATGGGGAGCAGTACTTC. It is translated as CASRDGGFQYGEQYF.